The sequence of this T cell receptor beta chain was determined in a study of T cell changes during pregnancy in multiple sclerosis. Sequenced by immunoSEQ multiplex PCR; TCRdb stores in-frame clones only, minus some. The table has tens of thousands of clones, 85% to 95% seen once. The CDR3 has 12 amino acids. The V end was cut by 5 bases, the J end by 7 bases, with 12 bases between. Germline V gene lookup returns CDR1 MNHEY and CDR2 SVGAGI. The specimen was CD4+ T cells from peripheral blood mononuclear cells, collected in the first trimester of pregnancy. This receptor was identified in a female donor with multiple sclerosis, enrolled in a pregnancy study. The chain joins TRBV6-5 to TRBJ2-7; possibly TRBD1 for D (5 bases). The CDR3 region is CASSTRVGEQYF. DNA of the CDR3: TGTGCCAGCAGTACCAGGGTTGGGGAGCAGTACTTC.